Sequencing of this TCR beta chain was carried out in a study of blood T cell repertoires in COVID-19. Study details: Some COVID-19 samples were acute and others convalescent; all came from the United States, Italy and Spain. Nucleic acid was either cDNA or gDNA, and it came from T cells, B-cell-depleted T cells, or PBMCs.

Clones were read by immunoSEQ multiplex PCR, and TCRdb kept only the in-frame ones, dropping some. Of 250,000 to 350,000 clones listed, around 90% are singletons. Recruitment covered roughly 24 US areas and drew participants whose ages spanned about 18 to 100 years. Resolution of symptoms, clearance, or two negative PCRs was present in recovered Cohort 3 donors. With 4 bases removed from V and 8 bases from J, the gap between germline ends came to 9 bases. CDR1 is MNHNY and CDR2 is SVGAGI in the germline V gene (reference sequence). This CDR3 comprises 12 residues. The chain employs TRBV6-6 and TRBJ2-1; no reliable D call. The source is a woman in her thirties or forties who had recovered from COVID-19. Sequenced sample: PBMCs or T cells enriched from blood (not recorded which). The CDR3, as DNA: TGTGCCAGCAGTTCACACAACGATGAGCAGTTCTTC. Amino acids: CASSSHNDEQFF.